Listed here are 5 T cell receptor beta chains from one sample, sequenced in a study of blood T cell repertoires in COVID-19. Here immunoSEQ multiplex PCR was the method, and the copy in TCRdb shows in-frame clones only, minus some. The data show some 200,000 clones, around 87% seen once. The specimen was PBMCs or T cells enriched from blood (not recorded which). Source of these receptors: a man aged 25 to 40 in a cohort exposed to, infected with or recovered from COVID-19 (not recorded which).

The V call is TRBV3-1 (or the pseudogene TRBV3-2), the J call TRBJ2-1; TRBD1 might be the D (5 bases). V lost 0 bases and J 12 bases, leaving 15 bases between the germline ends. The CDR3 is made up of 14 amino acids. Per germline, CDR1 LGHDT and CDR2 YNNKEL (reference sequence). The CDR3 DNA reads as TGTGCCAGCAGCCAAGATGGTCAGGGAATGGTGCAGTTCTTC. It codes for CASSQDGQGMVQFF.

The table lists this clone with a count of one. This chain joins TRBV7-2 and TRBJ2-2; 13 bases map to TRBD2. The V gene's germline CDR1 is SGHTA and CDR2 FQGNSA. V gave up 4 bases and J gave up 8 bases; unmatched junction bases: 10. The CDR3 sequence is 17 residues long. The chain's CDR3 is CASSYTSGRALRGELFF. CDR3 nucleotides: TGTGCCAGCAGCTATACTAGCGGGAGGGCGTTGCGGGGGGAGCTGTTTTTT.

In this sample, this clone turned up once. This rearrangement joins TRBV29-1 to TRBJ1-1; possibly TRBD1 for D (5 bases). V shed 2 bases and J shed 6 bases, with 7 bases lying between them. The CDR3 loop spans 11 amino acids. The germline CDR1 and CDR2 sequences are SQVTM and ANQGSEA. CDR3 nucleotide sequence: TGCAGCGTTGAAAGGGGCCCTGAAGCTTTCTTT. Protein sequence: CSVERGPEAFF.

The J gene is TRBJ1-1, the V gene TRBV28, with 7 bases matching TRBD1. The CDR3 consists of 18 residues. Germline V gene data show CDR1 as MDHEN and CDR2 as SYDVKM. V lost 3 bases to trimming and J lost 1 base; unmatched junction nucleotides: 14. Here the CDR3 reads CASSLSREGATGNTEAFF. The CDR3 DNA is TGTGCCAGCAGTTTGAGCCGGGAGGGGGCGACGGGGAACACTGAAGCTTTCTTT.

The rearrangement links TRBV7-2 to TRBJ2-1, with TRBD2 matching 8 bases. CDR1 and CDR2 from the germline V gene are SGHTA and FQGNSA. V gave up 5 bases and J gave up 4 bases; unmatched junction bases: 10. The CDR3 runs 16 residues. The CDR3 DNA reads TGTGCCAGCAGCCCCCCCGGAGTAGCGGGATACAATGAGCAGTTCTTC. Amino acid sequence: CASSPPGVAGYNEQFF.